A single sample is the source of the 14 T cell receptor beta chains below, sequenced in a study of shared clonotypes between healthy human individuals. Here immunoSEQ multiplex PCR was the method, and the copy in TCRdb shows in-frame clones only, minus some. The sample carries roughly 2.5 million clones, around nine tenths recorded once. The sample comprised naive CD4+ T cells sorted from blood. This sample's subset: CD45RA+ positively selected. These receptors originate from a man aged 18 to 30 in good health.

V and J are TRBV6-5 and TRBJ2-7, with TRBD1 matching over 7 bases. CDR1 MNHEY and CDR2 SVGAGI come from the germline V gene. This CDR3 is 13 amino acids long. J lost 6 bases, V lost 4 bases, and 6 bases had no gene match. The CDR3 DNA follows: TGTGCCAGCAGTTCTTGGGGACAGTCCGAGCAGTACTTC. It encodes CASSSWGQSEQYF.

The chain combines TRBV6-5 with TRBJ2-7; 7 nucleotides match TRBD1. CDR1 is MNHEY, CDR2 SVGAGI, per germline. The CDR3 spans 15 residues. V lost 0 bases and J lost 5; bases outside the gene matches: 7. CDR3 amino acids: CASSYSGGGNHEQYF. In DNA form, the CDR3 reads TGTGCCAGCAGTTACTCAGGGGGCGGAAACCACGAGCAGTACTTC.

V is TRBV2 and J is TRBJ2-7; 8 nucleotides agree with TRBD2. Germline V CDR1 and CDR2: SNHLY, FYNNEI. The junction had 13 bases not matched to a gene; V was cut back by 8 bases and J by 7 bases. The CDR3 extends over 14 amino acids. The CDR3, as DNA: TGTGCCAGCTCGACTCCCGGGAGGGAGGAAGAGCAGTACTTC. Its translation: CASSTPGREEEQYF.

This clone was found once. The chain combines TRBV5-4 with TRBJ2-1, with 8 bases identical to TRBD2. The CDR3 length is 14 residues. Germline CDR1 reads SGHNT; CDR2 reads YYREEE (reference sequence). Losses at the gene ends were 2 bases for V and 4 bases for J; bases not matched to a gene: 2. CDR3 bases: TGTGCCAGCAGCTTTAGCGGGGTGTACAATGAGCAGTTCTTC. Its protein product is CASSFSGVYNEQFF.

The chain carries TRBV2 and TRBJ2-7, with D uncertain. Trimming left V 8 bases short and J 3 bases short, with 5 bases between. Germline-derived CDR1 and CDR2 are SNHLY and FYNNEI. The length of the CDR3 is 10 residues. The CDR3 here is CASGDYEQYF. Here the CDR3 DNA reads TGTGCCAGCGGAGACTACGAGCAGTACTTC.

CDR3 in amino acids: CAWSESGNPDTQYF. The CDR3 DNA reads TGTGCCTGGAGTGAGAGCGGGAACCCAGATACGCAGTATTTT. The chain employs TRBV30 and TRBJ2-3; 7 bases map to TRBD2. V trimming: 1 base; J trimming: 4 bases; junction bases outside the gene matches: 5. This CDR3 comprises 14 residues. Germline-derived CDR1 and CDR2 are GTSNPN and SVGIG (reference sequence).

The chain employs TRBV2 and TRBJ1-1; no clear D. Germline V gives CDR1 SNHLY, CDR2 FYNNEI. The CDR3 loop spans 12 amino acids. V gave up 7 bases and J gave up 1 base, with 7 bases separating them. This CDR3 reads CASNEGNTEAFF. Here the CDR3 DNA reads TGTGCCAGCAATGAGGGGAACACTGAAGCTTTCTTT.

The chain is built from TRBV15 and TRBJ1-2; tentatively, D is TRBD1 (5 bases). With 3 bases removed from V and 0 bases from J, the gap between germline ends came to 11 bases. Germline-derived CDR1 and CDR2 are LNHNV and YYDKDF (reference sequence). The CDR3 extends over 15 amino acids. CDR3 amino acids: CATSSHRNTNYGYTF. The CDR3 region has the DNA TGTGCCACCAGCAGCCACAGGAACACTAACTATGGCTACACCTTC.

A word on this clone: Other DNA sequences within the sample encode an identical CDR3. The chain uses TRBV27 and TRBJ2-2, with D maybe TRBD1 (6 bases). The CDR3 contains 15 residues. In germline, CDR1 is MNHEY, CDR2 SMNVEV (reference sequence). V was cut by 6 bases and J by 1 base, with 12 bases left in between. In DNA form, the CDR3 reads TGTGCCAGCAGCCCCGGGACATTGAACACCGGGGAGCTGTTTTTT. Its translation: CASSPGTLNTGELFF.

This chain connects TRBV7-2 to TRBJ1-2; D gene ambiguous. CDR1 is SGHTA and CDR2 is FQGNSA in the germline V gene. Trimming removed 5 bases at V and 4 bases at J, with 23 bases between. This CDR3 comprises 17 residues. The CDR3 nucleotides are TGTGCCAGCAGCCCAGAAGGGAGGCAGCCGTCTTTCTATGGCTACACCTTC. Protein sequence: CASSPEGRQPSFYGYTF.

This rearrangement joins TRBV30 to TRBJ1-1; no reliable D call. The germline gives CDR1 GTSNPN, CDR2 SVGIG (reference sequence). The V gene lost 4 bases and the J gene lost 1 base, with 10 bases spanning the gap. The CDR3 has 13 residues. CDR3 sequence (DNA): TGTGCCTGGACTGACCGTAAGAACACTGAAGCTTTCTTT. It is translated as CAWTDRKNTEAFF. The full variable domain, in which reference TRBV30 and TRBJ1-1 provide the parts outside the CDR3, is SQTIHQWPATLVQPVGSPLSLECTVEGTSNPNLYWYRQAAGRGLQLLFYSVGIGQISSEVPQNLSASRPQDRQFILSSKKLLLSDSGFYLCAWTDRKNTEAFFGQGTRLTVV.

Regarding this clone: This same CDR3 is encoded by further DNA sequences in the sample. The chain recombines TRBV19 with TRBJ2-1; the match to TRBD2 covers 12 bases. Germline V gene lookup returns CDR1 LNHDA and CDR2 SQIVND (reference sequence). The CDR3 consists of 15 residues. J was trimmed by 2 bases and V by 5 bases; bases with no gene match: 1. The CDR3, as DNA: TGTGCCAGTAGTCCTAGCGGGAGGGCCTACAATGAGCAGTTCTTC. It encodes CASSPSGRAYNEQFF.

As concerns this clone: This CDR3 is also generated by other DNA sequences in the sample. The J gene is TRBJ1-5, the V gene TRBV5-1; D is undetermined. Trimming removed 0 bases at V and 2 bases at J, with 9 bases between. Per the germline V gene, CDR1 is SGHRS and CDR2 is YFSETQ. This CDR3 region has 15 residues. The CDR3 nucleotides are TGCGCCAGCAGCTTGGCTGGGCAGGGCAATCAGCCCCAGCATTTT. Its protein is CASSLAGQGNQPQHF.

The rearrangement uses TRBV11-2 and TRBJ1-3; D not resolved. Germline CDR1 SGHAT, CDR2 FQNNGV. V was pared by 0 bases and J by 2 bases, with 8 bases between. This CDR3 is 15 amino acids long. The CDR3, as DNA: TGTGCCAGCAGCTTAGATTTAGGGCCTGGAAACACCATATATTTT. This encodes CASSLDLGPGNTIYF.